Given below is one T cell receptor beta chain in context. The data were taken from a study of control samples from healthy donors and cancer patients. TCRdb's table, derived via immunoSEQ multiplex PCR, lists solely in-frame clones and lacks some. Of 120,000 to 150,000 clones in the sample, approximately 88% were seen once. Germline V gives CDR1 SGHVS, CDR2 FQNEAQ. This CDR3 spans 13 amino acids. V gave up 0 bases and J gave up 10 bases, with 11 bases separating them. The V call is TRBV7-8, the J call TRBJ2-3, with TRBD1 as a possible D gene (5 bases). The sequenced sample consisted of blood. The TCR sequence derives from a man aged 30-40 years in good health. The CDR3 loop is CASSLAGHLAQYF. CDR3 in DNA: TGTGCCAGCAGCTTAGCAGGACACCTGGCGCAGTATTTT.